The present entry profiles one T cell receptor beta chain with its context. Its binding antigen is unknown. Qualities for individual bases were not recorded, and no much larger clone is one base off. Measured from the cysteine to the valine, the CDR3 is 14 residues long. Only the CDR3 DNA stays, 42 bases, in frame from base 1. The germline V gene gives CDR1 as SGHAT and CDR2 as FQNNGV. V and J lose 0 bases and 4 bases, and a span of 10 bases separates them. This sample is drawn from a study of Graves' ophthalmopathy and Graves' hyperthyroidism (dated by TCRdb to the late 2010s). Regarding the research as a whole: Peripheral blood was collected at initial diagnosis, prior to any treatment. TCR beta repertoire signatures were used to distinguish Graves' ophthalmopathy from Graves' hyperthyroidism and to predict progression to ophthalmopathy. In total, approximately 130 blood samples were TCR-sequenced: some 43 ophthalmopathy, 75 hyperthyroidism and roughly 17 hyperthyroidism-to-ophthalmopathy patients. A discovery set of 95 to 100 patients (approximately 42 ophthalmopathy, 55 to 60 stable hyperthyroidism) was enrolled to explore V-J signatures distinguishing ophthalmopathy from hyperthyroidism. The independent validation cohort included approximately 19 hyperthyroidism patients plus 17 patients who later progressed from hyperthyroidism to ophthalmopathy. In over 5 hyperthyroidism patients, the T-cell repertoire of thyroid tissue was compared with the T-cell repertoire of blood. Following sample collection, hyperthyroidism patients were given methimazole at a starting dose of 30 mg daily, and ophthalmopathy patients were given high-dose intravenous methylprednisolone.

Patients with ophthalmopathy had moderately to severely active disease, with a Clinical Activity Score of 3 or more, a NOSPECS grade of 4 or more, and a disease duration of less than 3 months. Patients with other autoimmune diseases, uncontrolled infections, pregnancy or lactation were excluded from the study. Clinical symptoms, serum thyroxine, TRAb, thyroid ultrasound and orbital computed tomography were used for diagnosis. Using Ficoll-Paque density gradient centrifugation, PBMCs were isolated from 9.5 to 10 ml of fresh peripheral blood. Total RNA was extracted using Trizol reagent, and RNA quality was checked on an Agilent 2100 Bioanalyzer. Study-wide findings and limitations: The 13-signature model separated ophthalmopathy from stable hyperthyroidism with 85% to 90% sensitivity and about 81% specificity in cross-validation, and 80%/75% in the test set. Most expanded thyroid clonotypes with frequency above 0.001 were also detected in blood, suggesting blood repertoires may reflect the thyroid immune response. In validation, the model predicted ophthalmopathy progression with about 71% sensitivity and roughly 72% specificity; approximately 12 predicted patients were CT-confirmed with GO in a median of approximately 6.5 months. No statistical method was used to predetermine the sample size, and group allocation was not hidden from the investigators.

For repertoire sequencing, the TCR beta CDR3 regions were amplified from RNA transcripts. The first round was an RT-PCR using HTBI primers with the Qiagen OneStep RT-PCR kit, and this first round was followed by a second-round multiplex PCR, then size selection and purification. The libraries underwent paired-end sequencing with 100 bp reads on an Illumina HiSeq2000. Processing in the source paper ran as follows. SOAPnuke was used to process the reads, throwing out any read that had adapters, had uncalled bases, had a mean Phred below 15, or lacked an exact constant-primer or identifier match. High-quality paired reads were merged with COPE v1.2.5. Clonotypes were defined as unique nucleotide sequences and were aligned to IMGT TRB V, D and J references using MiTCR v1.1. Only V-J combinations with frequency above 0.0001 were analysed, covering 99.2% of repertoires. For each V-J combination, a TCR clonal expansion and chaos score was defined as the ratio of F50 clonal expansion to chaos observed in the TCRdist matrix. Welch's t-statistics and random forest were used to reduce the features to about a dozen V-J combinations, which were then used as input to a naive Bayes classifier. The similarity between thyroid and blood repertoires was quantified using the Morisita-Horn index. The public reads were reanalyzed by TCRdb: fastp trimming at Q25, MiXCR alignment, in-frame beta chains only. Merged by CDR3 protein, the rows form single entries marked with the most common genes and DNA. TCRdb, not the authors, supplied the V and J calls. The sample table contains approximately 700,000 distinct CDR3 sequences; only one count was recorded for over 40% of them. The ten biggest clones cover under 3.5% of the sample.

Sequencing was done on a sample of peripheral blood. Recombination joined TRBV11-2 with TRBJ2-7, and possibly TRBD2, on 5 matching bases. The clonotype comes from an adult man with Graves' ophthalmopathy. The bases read TGTGCCAGCAGCTTAGACGGGGAGATATACGAGCAGTACGTC. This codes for CASSLDGEIYEQYV.